The rows below give T cell receptor beta chains drawn from one sample of a study of CD8 T cells in ankylosing spondylitis. In TCRdb, the 5' RACE reads were re-called with MiXCR into one record per CDR3 protein. The table includes around 180,000 distinct CDR3 sequences, roughly 20% detected once. The specimen sequenced was blood, either unsorted or a sorted T cell fraction (not recorded which). The receptors derive from a male donor between 5 and 35 years old with ankylosing spondylitis or in good health (not recorded which). CDR3s leave out the opening cysteine and the closing phenylalanine or tryptophan.

J: TRBJ2-1; V: TRBV7-2; CDR3: ASSLGGRMYNEQF
J: TRBJ2-3; V: TRBV29-1; CDR3: SVEVAAGHY
J: TRBJ2-2; V: TRBV4-3; CDR3: ASSQDGWGTGELF
J: TRBJ2-2; V: TRBV6-6; CDR3: ASKGRVNTGELF
J: TRBJ2-1; V: TRBV24-1; CDR3: ATSEPRDRGRHEQF
J: TRBJ2-5; V: TRBV2; CDR3: ASSRTIGIGTQY
J: TRBJ2-1; V: TRBV7-2; CDR3: ASTTGVGYNEQF
J: TRBJ2-7; V: TRBV7-2; CDR3: ASSFRAGDGYEQY
J: TRBJ2-5; V: TRBV29-1; CDR3: SVNRQQETQY
J: TRBJ2-1; V: TRBV4-2; CDR3: ASSRPDNEQF
J: TRBJ1-2; V: TRBV5-1; CDR3: ASSPGAGNYGYT
J: TRBJ2-4; V: TRBV10-3; CDR3: AISEIGTQNGAKNIQY
J: TRBJ2-1; V: TRBV20-1; CDR3: SARDGLWQF
J: TRBJ1-2; V: TRBV12-3/TRBV12-4; CDR3: ASSLLSDGYT
J: TRBJ2-3; V: TRBV4-1; CDR3: ASSQANLAGGTDTQY
J: TRBJ2-1; V: TRBV20-1; CDR3: SAKDPGTSLFSTYNEQF
J: TRBJ1-1; V: TRBV29-1; CDR3: SVGWGQTNTEAF
J: TRBJ2-1; V: TRBV7-2; CDR3: ASSILVPNEQF
J: TRBJ2-7; V: TRBV12-3/TRBV12-4; CDR3: ASSLVGTQISYEQY
J: TRBJ2-1; V: TRBV29-1; CDR3: SIILAASYNEQF
J: TRBJ2-3; V: TRBV11-2; CDR3: ASWSGRASTDTQY